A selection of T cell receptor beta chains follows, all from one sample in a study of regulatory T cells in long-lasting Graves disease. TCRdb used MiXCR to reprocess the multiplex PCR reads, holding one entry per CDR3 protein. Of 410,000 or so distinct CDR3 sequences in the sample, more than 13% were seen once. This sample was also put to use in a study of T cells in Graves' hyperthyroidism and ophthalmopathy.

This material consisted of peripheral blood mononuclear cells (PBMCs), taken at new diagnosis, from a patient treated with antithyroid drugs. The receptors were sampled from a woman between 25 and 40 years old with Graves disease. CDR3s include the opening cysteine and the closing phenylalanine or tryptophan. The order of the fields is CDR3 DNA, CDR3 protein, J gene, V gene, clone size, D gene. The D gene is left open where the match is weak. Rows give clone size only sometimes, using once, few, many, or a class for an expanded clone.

DNA: TGTGCCAGCAGTTTATTGGGACTAGCCGGATCCTACGAGCAGTACTTC
CDR3: CASSLLGLAGSYEQYF
J: TRBJ2-7
V: TRBV28
size: few
D: TRBD2

DNA: TGTGCCAGCAGTTTACAGGGCCGAGGGGTGTTTTTT
CDR3: CASSLQGRGVFF
J: TRBJ1-4
V: TRBV28
size: .
D: .

DNA: TGTGCCAGCGGACCGGGGCCCCGAAACACCGGGGAGCTGTTTTTT
CDR3: CASGPGPRNTGELFF
J: TRBJ2-2
V: TRBV7-3
size: .
D: .

DNA: TGTGCCAGCAGTTTGGCTAGCGGACACAATGAGCAGTTCTTC
CDR3: CASSLASGHNEQFF
J: TRBJ2-1
V: TRBV28
size: .
D: TRBD2

DNA: TGTGCCAGCAGTTTAATGGTTAGTTACAATGAGCAGTTCTTC
CDR3: CASSLMVSYNEQFF
J: TRBJ2-1
V: TRBV12-3/TRBV12-4
size: many
D: .

DNA: TGTGCCAGCAGGCAGGGGCCCTACGAGCAGTACTTC
CDR3: CASRQGPYEQYF
J: TRBJ2-7
V: TRBV28
size: many
D: .

DNA: TGTGCCAGCAGGGAGCCTATGGGAATAGCGGGAGCCCGAGAGACCCAGTACTTC
CDR3: CASREPMGIAGARETQYF
J: TRBJ2-5
V: TRBV6-1
size: many
D: TRBD2

DNA: TGTGCCAGCAGTCAGATTAGCGGGAGGATCTCCGCTGAGCAGTTCTTC
CDR3: CASSQISGRISAEQFF
J: TRBJ2-1
V: TRBV12-3/TRBV12-4
size: many
D: TRBD2

DNA: TGTGCCAGCAGTGATCTTGCGGGGGAGCAGTTCTTC
CDR3: CASSDLAGEQFF
J: TRBJ2-1
V: TRBV25-1
size: .
D: .

DNA: TGTGCCAGCAGTTGGAAACTTGGACTAGCGGGTATATATGAGCAGTTCTTC
CDR3: CASSWKLGLAGIYEQFF
J: TRBJ2-1
V: TRBV6-5
size: many
D: TRBD2

DNA: TGTGCCAGCAGCCAGTCAGGGGGCATTGAGACCCAGTACTTC
CDR3: CASSQSGGIETQYF
J: TRBJ2-5
V: TRBV3-1
size: many
D: TRBD1

DNA: TGTGCCAGCAGCCAAGACCTACCCGACAGCATGAACACTGAAGCTTTCTTT
CDR3: CASSQDLPDSMNTEAFF
J: TRBJ1-1
V: TRBV3-1
size: many
D: .